Below, 20 T cell receptor beta chains from the same sample are listed, as sequenced in a study of T cell repertoires in cytomegalovirus infection. TCRdb analysed the reads with MiXCR anew, one entry per CDR3 protein. The data contain approximately 390,000 distinct CDR3 sequences, nearly 35% of them singletons. No cognate antigen is known for these TCRs. The input for sequencing was cultured PBMCs, taken from culture after CMV antigen stimulation. The source of these receptors is a human donor in good health (CMV status not recorded). Some clones in this sample may be carry-over from other donors' samples.

The J gene is TRBJ2-5, the V gene TRBV5-8; D unclear. Trimming shortened V by 5 bases and J by 2 bases, and 10 bases separated the two germline ends. CDR3 length equals 13 residues. Germline V gene lookup returns CDR1 SGHTS and CDR2 YDEGEE. The CDR3 spells CASRGRNQETQYF. CDR3 bases: TGTGCCAGCAGAGGCAGAAATCAAGAGACCCAGTACTTC.

This clonotype turned up a few times. This sequence joins TRBV7-9 and TRBJ2-3; maybe TRBD2 (5 bases). The germline V and J ends were trimmed by 2 bases and 6 bases, with 9 bases remaining between them. The CDR3 sequence is 13 residues long. The V gene's germline CDR1 is SEHNR and CDR2 FQNEAQ (reference sequence). The CDR3 reads CASSLFERDTQYF. The CDR3 coding sequence is TGTGCCAGCAGCTTATTTGAGCGGGATACGCAGTATTTT.

V is TRBV7-9 and J is TRBJ2-4, with 14 bases that match TRBD2. CDR1 is SEHNR and CDR2 is FQNEAQ in the germline V gene (reference sequence). There are 17 residues in the CDR3. The V segment lost 5 bases and the J segment 6 bases; nucleotides outside the gene matches: 9. CDR3: CASSPDTGTSGRNIQYF. The DNA for the CDR3 is TGTGCCAGCAGCCCAGACACCGGGACTAGCGGGAGAAACATTCAGTACTTC.

The sample holds many counts of this clonotype. This chain connects TRBV28 to TRBJ1-5; D perhaps matches TRBD1 (5 bases). The CDR3 has 16 amino acids. Germline-derived CDR1 and CDR2 are MDHEN and SYDVKM. V dropped 7 bases and J dropped 0 bases, with 16 bases sitting between them. CDR3 residues: CASNRGMEGSNQPQHF. CDR3 coding DNA: TGTGCCAGCAATCGGGGGATGGAGGGTAGCAATCAGCCCCAGCATTTT.

This clonotype has only a few counts. The chain couples TRBV12-5 to TRBJ1-1, with D possibly TRBD1 on 6 matching bases. The V end lost 5 bases, the J end lost 1 base, and 17 bases lay between the germline ends. The CDR3 has 16 amino acids. Germline V CDR1 and CDR2: LGHNT, FRNRAP. In nucleotides, the CDR3 is TGTGCTAGTGGTCGCACGTGGGACACCCGGAACACTGAAGCTTTCTTT. Residues: CASGRTWDTRNTEAFF.

The rearrangement links TRBV30 to TRBJ2-5, with no clear D. Trimming left V 2 bases short and J 5 bases short, with 9 bases between. Looked up from germline, CDR1 is GTSNPN and CDR2 is SVGIG (reference sequence). The CDR3 spans 12 residues. CDR3 nucleotide sequence: TGTGCCTGGAGTCGAAGGTGGGAGACCCAGTACTTC. The encoded protein is CAWSRRWETQYF.

As for this clonotype: A much bigger clone sits one base away, suggesting this may be a read error. The chain joins TRBV7-2 to TRBJ1-3; D may be TRBD1 (5 bases). The CDR3 loop spans 14 amino acids. CDR1 SGHTA and CDR2 FQGNSA come from the germline V gene. CDR3: CVSSFPRDQNTIYF. CDR3 nucleotide sequence: TGTGTCAGCAGCTTTCCCAGGGACCAAAACACCATATATTTT. The whole variable domain, filled in from reference TRBV7-2 and TRBJ1-3, reads GAGVSQSPSNKVTEKGKDVELRCDPISGHTALYWYRQSLGQGLEFLIYFQGNSAPDKSGLPSDRFSAERTGGSVSTLTIQRTQQEDSAVYLCVSSFPRDQNTIYFGEGSWLTVV.

V and J are TRBV19 and TRBJ1-5; the match to TRBD1 covers 10 bases. Germline CDR1 and CDR2: LNHDA and SQIVND (reference sequence). The CDR3 length is 15 residues. The V and J ends lost 3 bases and 6 bases, in that order; junction bases with no gene match: 5. CDR3 region: CASSITGTGAQPQHF. The DNA of the CDR3 is TGTGCCAGTAGTATCACCGGGACAGGGGCTCAGCCCCAGCATTTT.

This clonotype was counted between two and nine times. The CDR3 sequence: CASSETGVEQYF. DNA for the CDR3: TGTGCCAGCAGCGAGACAGGGGTCGAGCAGTACTTC. The chain carries TRBV7-6 and TRBJ2-7, with 8 bases fitting TRBD1. The CDR3 is 12 amino acids. Per germline, CDR1 SGHVS and CDR2 FNYEAQ. Trimming at V came to 5 bases and at J to 6 bases, leaving 3 bases not matched to a gene.

The chain has TRBV7-2 and TRBJ2-5; D remains unclear. Germline V gene sequence: CDR1 SGHTA, CDR2 FQGNSA. The V end lost 0 bases, the J end lost 4 bases, and 12 bases lay between the germline ends. The CDR3 length is 15 residues. CDR3 coding DNA: TGTGCCAGCAGCTTAGCGACGACGGCCAGAGAGACCCAGTACTTC. As protein: CASSLATTARETQYF.

This chain uses TRBV11-2 with TRBJ2-1; perhaps D is TRBD1 or TRBD2 (5 bases each). V lost 5 bases and J lost 10, with 18 bases in between. Germline lookup yields CDR1 SGHAT and CDR2 FQNNGV. The CDR3 has 14 amino acids. CDR3 protein: CASSPTVGVGEQFF. The CDR3 DNA sequence: TGTGCCAGCAGCCCCACTGTGGGGGTGGGGGAGCAGTTCTTC.

This chain connects TRBV5-4 to TRBJ2-6, with D perhaps TRBD2 (6 bases). The germline V gene encodes CDR1 SGHNT and CDR2 YYREEE (reference sequence). The CDR3 loop spans 15 amino acids. V was pared by 4 bases and J by 2 bases, with 10 bases between. The CDR3 DNA reads TGTGCCAGCAGCCCGGAGGGGCCTGGGGCCAACGTCCTGACTTTC. Translation: CASSPEGPGANVLTF.

The chain uses TRBV25-1 and TRBJ2-5; D may be TRBD1 (6 bases). The CDR3 has 12 amino acids. CDR1 MGHDK and CDR2 SYGVNS come from the germline V gene. Trimming stripped 6 bases from V and 3 bases from J, with 8 bases between. CDR3 amino acids: CASSHREETQYF. In DNA form, the CDR3 reads TGTGCCAGCAGCCACAGGGAAGAGACCCAGTACTTC.

This clonotype was observed a handful of times. The genes are TRBV7-9 and TRBJ1-5; D ambiguous. V lost 7 bases, J lost 3 bases, and 13 bases lay in between. The CDR3 loop spans 14 amino acids. Per the germline V gene, CDR1 is SEHNR and CDR2 is FQNEAQ (reference sequence). The CDR3 coding sequence is TGTGCCAGCATGAGGGCAGAGACCAATCAGCCCCAGCATTTT. Amino acids: CASMRAETNQPQHF.

This clonotype was detected many times. This rearrangement joins TRBV7-2 to TRBJ2-5; 11 nucleotides line up with TRBD2. Looked up from germline, CDR1 is SGHTA and CDR2 is FQGNSA. The J segment lost 5 bases and the V segment lost 1 base, leaving 3 bases of the junction unmatched. The CDR3 contains 15 residues. Here the CDR3 DNA reads TGTGCCAGCAGCTTAGATAGCGGGAGGGGTGAGACCCAGTACTTC. It specifies CASSLDSGRGETQYF.

The J gene is TRBJ2-7, the V gene TRBV11-2, with 11 bases that match TRBD1. CDR3 length: 17 amino acids. In germline, CDR1 is SGHAT, CDR2 FQNNGV. V lost 1 base to trimming and J lost 3 bases; unmatched junction nucleotides: 8. CDR3 sequence (DNA): TGTGCCAGCAGCTTAGCCCCAGGACAGGGGGCCTTCTACGAGCAGTACGTC. Protein sequence: CASSLAPGQGAFYEQYV.

This clonotype was detected a few times. The rearrangement joins TRBV29-1 to TRBJ2-3; 12 bases fit TRBD2. This CDR3 spans 15 amino acids. J lost 0 bases, V lost 7 bases, and 5 bases had no gene match. Germline assignment: CDR1 SQVTM and CDR2 ANQGSEA. In DNA, the CDR3 is TGCAGCGGGACCGGACTAGCGGGAAGCACAGATACGCAGTATTTT. The encoded protein is CSGTGLAGSTDTQYF.

This chain links TRBV7-9 with TRBJ2-1, with D uncertain. This CDR3 region has 17 residues. CDR1 SEHNR and CDR2 FQNEAQ come from the germline V gene (reference sequence). V was pared by 1 base and J by 1 base, with 14 bases between. The DNA of the CDR3 is TGTGCCAGCAGCTTAGTTATCGGGCCGCCATCCTACAATGAGCAGTTCTTC. Translation gives CASSLVIGPPSYNEQFF. The full variable domain, rest sourced from reference TRBV7-9 and TRBJ2-1, is DTGVSQNPRHKITKRGQNVTFRCDPISEHNRLYWYRQTLGQGPEFLTYFQNEAQLEKSRLLSDRFSAERPKGSFSTLEIQRTEQGDSAMYLCASSLVIGPPSYNEQFFGPGTRLTVL.

This clonotype was counted between two and nine times. The chain carries TRBV28 and TRBJ2-5, with 12 bases identical to TRBD2. V shed 9 bases, J shed 5 bases, and the junction held 4 bases outside the gene matches. CDR1 and CDR2 (germline): MDHEN, SYDVKM. The CDR3 covers 13 residues. CDR3 region: CASVLAGGETQYF. CDR3 DNA: TGTGCCAGTGTACTAGCGGGAGGTGAGACCCAGTACTTC.

This clonotype was found once. V gene TRBV6-8 combines with J gene TRBJ2-2; unclear D gene. The CDR3 has 15 residues. Trimming cost V 0 bases and J 2 bases, with 7 bases left between them. Per germline, CDR1 MNHGY and CDR2 SAAAGT. The CDR3 protein is CASSYSTENTGELFF. The CDR3 DNA reads TGTGCCAGCAGTTACTCCACCGAAAACACCGGGGAGCTGTTTTTT.